The 5 T cell receptor beta chains reported below all come from one sample, sequenced in a study of beta chain features in type 1 diabetes. Reverse transcribing all isolated RNA meant expressed TCRB transcripts were sequenced. The method was immunoSEQ multiplex PCR; TCRdb's version includes in-frame clones alone and lacks a portion of them. Of roughly 140,000 clones in the sample, around 10% were seen once. Sequenced material: central memory CD4+ T cells from blood. Receptor source: a man aged 18 to 30 in good health.

The table lists this clone with a few counts. V gene TRBV2 combines with J gene TRBJ2-7; TRBD1 agrees at 7 bases. This CDR3 has 14 amino acids. CDR1 is SNHLY and CDR2 is FYNNEI in the germline V gene. With 2 bases clipped from V and 3 bases from J, the junction kept 4 bases outside the gene matches. As DNA, the CDR3 is TGTGCCAGCAGTGAAAACCGACAGGGCTACGAGCAGTACTTC. Its protein product is CASSENRQGYEQYF. Looking up the rest from reference TRBV2 and TRBJ2-7 gives the full variable domain: EPEVTQTPSHQVTQMGQEVILRCVPISNHLYFYWYRQILGQKVEFLVSFYNNEISEKSEIFDDQFSVERPDGSNFTLKIRSTKLEDSAMYFCASSENRQGYEQYFGPGTRLTVT.

In this sample, this clone turned up a few times. The chain joins TRBV7-9 to TRBJ2-7; 8 bases match TRBD2. The CDR3 consists of 15 residues. V lost 5 bases, J lost 0 bases, and 6 bases stayed unmatched. Germline loops: CDR1 SEHNR, CDR2 FQNEAQ (reference sequence). CDR3: CASSPTSGGSYEQYF. The CDR3 DNA follows: TGTGCCAGCAGCCCCACTAGCGGAGGCTCCTACGAGCAGTACTTC.

Concerning this clone itself: This sample also contains other DNA sequences that code for the same CDR3. The chain is built from TRBV7-2 and TRBJ2-3, with D possibly matching TRBD1 (6 bases). Per germline, CDR1 SGHTA and CDR2 FQGNSA. There are 13 residues in the CDR3. V was trimmed by 5 bases and J by 6 bases, leaving 12 bases between them. The CDR3 coding sequence is TGTGCCAGCAGCCCACAGGGTCCCGATACGCAGTATTTT. Protein product: CASSPQGPDTQYF.

This clone occurred a few times. One base away lies a much larger clone, so this may be a sequencing read error. V usage is TRBV7-2 and J usage is TRBJ2-7; no reliable D call. The length of the CDR3 is 11 residues. V was shortened by 4 bases and J by 3 bases, with 4 bases between the two germline ends. Germline CDR1 reads SGHTA; CDR2 reads FQGNSA. CDR3 loop: CASSSFYEQYF. DNA for the CDR3: TGTGCCAGCAGCTCGTTCTACGAGCAGTACTTC.

This clone showed up many times. The gene calls are TRBV14 and TRBJ1-1; D is ambiguous. V lost 4 bases and J 2 bases, leaving 11 bases between the germline ends. The CDR3 runs to 14 residues. Germline V gene data show CDR1 as SGHDN and CDR2 as FVKESK. CDR3 sequence (DNA): TGTGCCAGCAGCCCGAGGACGGTAAACACTGAAGCTTTCTTT. Protein sequence: CASSPRTVNTEAFF.